These 3 T cell receptor beta chains came from one sample sequenced in a study of OX40 agonist ivuxolimab in advanced cancers. Only in-frame clones appear in the TCRdb table, and some are missing; sequencing was by immunoSEQ multiplex PCR. The sample has fewer than 100,000 clones, 70% to 85% seen once. Sequencing used CD4+ or CD8+ T cells sorted from blood, obtained in a trial of the OX40 agonist ivuxolimab. These receptors came from an adult with an advanced solid tumor such as melanoma, head and neck, liver or kidney cancer.

CDR3 DNA: TGCGCCAGCAGCCACCGACAGAACACCGGGGAGCTGTTTTTT. Its translation is CASSHRQNTGELFF. V is TRBV5-1 and J is TRBJ2-2, with D hard to call. V lost 4 bases and J lost 1, with 8 bases in between. Germline CDR1 SGHRS, CDR2 YFSETQ. The CDR3 length is 14 residues.

The count of this clone is one. This sequence joins TRBV20-1 and TRBJ2-7; D not certain. Trimming stripped 3 bases from V and 5 bases from J, with 8 bases between. Germline-derived CDR1 and CDR2 are DFQATT and SNEGSKA (reference sequence). This CDR3 has 11 residues. CDR3: CSARGTDEQYF. The CDR3 nucleotides read TGCAGTGCTAGGGGTACGGACGAGCAGTACTTC.

The chain employs TRBV5-1 and TRBJ2-5; D remains unclear. The CDR3 has 14 amino acids. Trimming took 5 bases from V and 2 from J, leaving 13 bases between them. Looked up from germline, CDR1 is SGHRS and CDR2 is YFSETQ. DNA of the CDR3: TGCGCCAGCAGAACCGCAGGCGTACAAGAGACCCAGTACTTC. Residues: CASRTAGVQETQYF.